These T cell receptor beta chains were read from a single sample in a study of T cell changes during pregnancy in multiple sclerosis. Generated by immunoSEQ multiplex PCR, the TCRdb table keeps only in-frame clones and is missing some. The table has approximately 58,000 clones, just under 95% seen once; the top ten hold 1.4%. The specimen comprised peripheral blood, sampled in the second trimester of pregnancy. All receptors derive from a female donor with multiple sclerosis, enrolled in a pregnancy study. Both conserved end residues are part of each CDR3. The order of the fields is clone size, V gene, D gene, J gene, CDR3 protein, CDR3 DNA. A D gene is named only where the DNA matches it firmly. Some rows mark clone size as missing; the rest say once, few, many or name a class of expanded clone.

size: .; V: TRBV7-2; D: TRBD2; J: TRBJ2-1; CDR3: CASAGGSLTNEQFF; DNA: TGTGCCAGTGCGGGAGGAAGCCTAACAAATGAGCAGTTCTTC
size: .; V: TRBV27; D: .; J: TRBJ2-1; CDR3: CASSSFSAYNEQFF; DNA: TGTGCCAGCAGTTCCTTTAGCGCGTACAATGAGCAGTTCTTC
size: few; V: TRBV12-5; D: .; J: TRBJ2-2; CDR3: CASGLGELFF; DNA: TGTGCTAGTGGTCTCGGGGAGCTGTTTTTT
size: .; V: TRBV5-1; D: TRBD1; J: TRBJ1-1; CDR3: CASSPGQGNTEAFF; DNA: TGCGCCAGCAGCCCTGGACAGGGCAACACTGAAGCTTTCTTT
size: .; V: TRBV2; D: TRBD1; J: TRBJ1-1; CDR3: CASIPQTGLGTEAFF; DNA: TGTGCCAGCATTCCTCAGACAGGGCTGGGCACTGAAGCTTTCTTT
size: .; V: TRBV2; D: TRBD1; J: TRBJ2-3; CDR3: CASSYKFGARDRGTDTQYF; DNA: TGTGCCAGCAGTTACAAATTTGGGGCTCGGGACAGGGGCACAGATACGCAGTATTTT
size: .; V: TRBV7-6; D: .; J: TRBJ1-2; CDR3: CASTPAGGRRGYTF; DNA: TGTGCCAGCACCCCGGCGGGGGGTCGTCGGGGCTACACCTTC
size: .; V: TRBV11-2; D: TRBD2; J: TRBJ2-5; CDR3: CASSLSLAGERETQYF; DNA: TGTGCCAGCAGCTTAAGCCTAGCGGGAGAGCGAGAGACCCAGTACTTC
size: .; V: TRBV28; D: .; J: TRBJ1-2; CDR3: CASRLDPEGGYTF; DNA: TGTGCCAGCAGACTCGACCCAGAGGGTGGCTACACCTTC
size: few; V: TRBV18; D: .; J: TRBJ2-7; CDR3: CASSPEGYEQYF; DNA: TGTGCCAGCTCACCAGAGGGCTACGAGCAGTACTTC
size: .; V: TRBV5-1; D: TRBD1; J: TRBJ1-1; CDR3: CTSSSLGQGTEAFF; DNA: TGCACCAGCAGCTCTTTGGGACAGGGGACTGAAGCTTTCTTT
size: .; V: TRBV4-3; D: TRBD2; J: TRBJ2-2; CDR3: CASSQDGGGNTGELFF; DNA: TGCGCCAGCAGCCAAGATGGGGGGGGGAACACCGGGGAGCTGTTTTTT
size: .; V: TRBV25-1; D: .; J: TRBJ1-2; CDR3: CASSEVGGGGYTF; DNA: TGTGCCAGCAGTGAAGTCGGGGGGGGCGGCTACACCTTC
size: .; V: TRBV5-1; D: .; J: TRBJ2-2; CDR3: CAGSLEPGVRTGELFF; DNA: TGCGCCGGCAGCTTGGAGCCGGGAGTAAGGACCGGGGAGCTGTTTTTT
size: .; V: TRBV30; D: TRBD2; J: TRBJ2-1; CDR3: CAWSVGLAGGEQFF; DNA: TGTGCCTGGAGTGTGGGCCTAGCGGGAGGTGAGCAGTTCTTC
size: .; V: TRBV19; D: TRBD2; J: TRBJ2-1; CDR3: CASNNRQAGRDNEQFF; DNA: TGTGCCAGTAATAATCGCCAAGCGGGGCGAGACAATGAGCAGTTCTTC
size: .; V: TRBV5-6; D: .; J: TRBJ1-5; CDR3: CASSLDGGIGNQPQHF; DNA: TGTGCCAGCAGCTTGGATGGAGGTATAGGAAATCAGCCCCAGCATTTT
size: once; V: TRBV7-8; D: TRBD2; J: TRBJ2-7; CDR3: CASSLALASGPYEQYF; DNA: TGTGCCAGCAGCTTAGCGCTTGCTAGCGGACCCTACGAGCAGTACTTC
size: .; V: TRBV18; D: TRBD1; J: TRBJ1-1; CDR3: CASSPGQGNTEAFF; DNA: TGTGCCAGCTCACCGGGACAGGGTAACACTGAAGCTTTCTTT
size: many; V: TRBV6-1; D: .; J: TRBJ2-3; CDR3: CASSEGGSPTDTQYF; DNA: TGTGCCAGCAGTGAAGGCGGCTCCCCCACAGATACGCAGTATTTT
size: .; V: TRBV6-4; D: TRBD2; J: TRBJ2-1; CDR3: CASSTGTSGNEQFF; DNA: TGTGCCAGCAGTACCGGGACTAGTGGCAATGAGCAGTTCTTC
size: once; V: TRBV9; D: TRBD1; J: TRBJ2-7; CDR3: CASSVDGTGANEQYF; DNA: TGTGCCAGCAGCGTAGACGGGACAGGGGCCAACGAGCAGTACTTC
size: once; V: TRBV7-9; D: TRBD2; J: TRBJ2-7; CDR3: CASSPRGVAGGLVHEQYF; DNA: TGTGCCAGCAGCCCGCGCGGAGTAGCGGGAGGATTAGTCCACGAGCAGTACTTC
size: .; V: TRBV7-2; D: .; J: TRBJ1-2; CDR3: CASSLGVNYGYTF; DNA: TGTGCCAGCAGCTTAGGAGTTAACTATGGCTACACCTTC
size: .; V: TRBV27; D: .; J: TRBJ2-1; CDR3: CASSFVAEPNEQFF; DNA: TGTGCCAGCAGTTTCGTCGCAGAACCCAATGAGCAGTTCTTC
size: .; V: TRBV5-5; D: TRBD2; J: TRBJ2-3; CDR3: CASSSAGGVRDTQYF; DNA: TGTGCCAGCAGCTCGGCGGGGGGTGTGAGAGATACGCAGTATTTT
size: .; V: TRBV5-1; D: .; J: TRBJ2-2; CDR3: CASRWLAGRNTGELFF; DNA: TGCGCCAGCAGGTGGTTGGCAGGAAGAAACACCGGGGAGCTGTTTTTT
size: .; V: TRBV19; D: .; J: TRBJ1-5; CDR3: CASSLRRRVDQPQHF; DNA: TGTGCCAGTAGTCTCCGCCGCCGGGTCGATCAGCCCCAGCATTTT
size: .; V: TRBV27; D: .; J: TRBJ1-1; CDR3: CASSLMTSPTEAFF; DNA: TGTGCCAGCAGTTTAATGACATCCCCTACTGAAGCTTTCTTT
size: .; V: TRBV4-1; D: .; J: TRBJ2-7; CDR3: CASSQGGGTGFAPYEQYF; DNA: TGCGCCAGCAGCCAAGGGGGGGGGACAGGCTTCGCCCCTTACGAGCAGTACTTC
size: .; V: TRBV7-2; D: TRBD1; J: TRBJ1-5; CDR3: CASSRQGGNQPQHF; DNA: TGTGCCAGCAGCCGACAGGGAGGCAATCAGCCCCAGCATTTT
size: .; V: TRBV30; D: TRBD2; J: TRBJ2-1; CDR3: CAWITLAGGRSEQFF; DNA: TGTGCCTGGATTACCTTAGCGGGAGGGCGAAGTGAGCAGTTCTTC
size: once; V: TRBV7-9; D: TRBD1; J: TRBJ2-7; CDR3: CASSSSDRAYYEQYF; DNA: TGTGCCAGCAGCTCTTCCGACAGGGCATACTACGAGCAGTACTTC
size: .; V: TRBV28; D: TRBD1; J: TRBJ2-5; CDR3: CASTLQGFSETQYF; DNA: TGTGCCAGCACTCTACAGGGGTTTTCGGAGACCCAGTACTTC
size: .; V: TRBV5-4; D: .; J: TRBJ2-1; CDR3: CASAASSLNEQFF; DNA: TGTGCGTCAGCGGCTAGCTCCTTAAATGAGCAGTTCTTC
size: .; V: TRBV2; D: .; J: TRBJ2-5; CDR3: CASNGLARPAQYF; DNA: TGTGCCAGCAATGGGCTAGCCCGCCCAGCCCAGTACTTC
size: once; V: TRBV5-1; D: TRBD2; J: TRBJ2-1; CDR3: CASSGSGTSGNNEQFF; DNA: TGCGCCAGCAGCGGCTCCGGGACTAGCGGTAACAATGAGCAGTTCTTC
size: .; V: TRBV28; D: TRBD1; J: TRBJ1-2; CDR3: CASRTGENYGYTF; DNA: TGTGCCAGCCGGACAGGGGAGAACTATGGCTACACCTTC
size: .; V: TRBV14; D: .; J: TRBJ2-7; CDR3: CASSHLTANYEQYF; DNA: TGTGCCAGCAGCCATTTGACAGCTAATTACGAGCAGTACTTC
size: .; V: TRBV19; D: TRBD1; J: TRBJ1-5; CDR3: CASSTPGGWQPQHF; DNA: TGTGCCAGTAGTACCCCAGGGGGTTGGCAGCCCCAGCATTTT